These 16 T cell receptor beta chains originate from one sample sequenced in a study of CD8 T cells in ankylosing spondylitis. TCRdb fed the 5' RACE reads into MiXCR, producing one record per CDR3 protein. This table holds under 300,000 distinct CDR3 sequences, under 12% found once. Sequencing used blood, either unsorted or a sorted T cell fraction (not recorded which). These receptors all stem from a male donor with ankylosing spondylitis or in good health (not recorded which).

This clonotype was observed many times. This chain connects TRBV4-1 to TRBJ1-2; D call uncertain. V was shortened by 0 bases and J by 14 bases, with 16 bases between the two germline ends. Per germline, CDR1 MGHRA and CDR2 YSYEKL. The CDR3 has 13 amino acids. This chain's CDR3 is CASSQEVADRWTF. The CDR3 coding sequence is TGCGCCAGCAGCCAAGAAGTTGCGGACCGTTGGACCTTC.

For this clonotype: A read error may explain this, as a much larger clone is one base away. The V and J genes are TRBV7-9 and TRBJ2-1; 10 bases agree with TRBD2. The length of the CDR3 is 15 residues. Germline-derived CDR1 and CDR2 are SEHNR and FQNEAQ (reference sequence). The CDR3 sequence is CASSPTSGVNNGQFF. Written as DNA, the CDR3 is TGTGCCAGCAGTCCTACTAGCGGGGTCAACAATGGGCAGTTCTTC. Filled out from reference TRBV7-9 and TRBJ2-1, the complete variable domain reads DTGVSQNPRHKITKRGQNVTFRCDPISEHNRLYWYRQTLGQGPEFLTYFQNEAQLEKSRLLSDRFSAERPKGSFSTLEIQRTEQGDSAMYLCASSPTSGVNNGQFFGPGTRLTVL.

This clonotype was detected only a few times. V and J are TRBV7-9 and TRBJ1-1, with 8 nucleotides matching TRBD1. The ends lost 3 bases at V and 3 bases at J; junction bases unmatched: 3. The CDR3 sequence is 14 residues long. The germline gives CDR1 SEHNR, CDR2 FQNEAQ (reference sequence). The CDR3 loop is CASSFRGQDTEAFF. DNA of the CDR3: TGTGCCAGCAGCTTCAGGGGGCAAGACACTGAAGCTTTCTTT. Supplemented by reference TRBV7-9 and TRBJ1-1, the full variable domain reads DTGVSQNPRHKITKRGQNVTFRCDPISEHNRLYWYRQTLGQGPEFLTYFQNEAQLEKSRLLSDRFSAERPKGSFSTLEIQRTEQGDSAMYLCASSFRGQDTEAFFGQGTRLTVV.

This clonotype was counted at least ten times. The rearrangement joins TRBV4-1 to TRBJ2-1; 10 bases line up with TRBD1. From germline, CDR1 is MGHRA and CDR2 YSYEKL. The CDR3 totals 15 residues. J lost 6 bases, V lost 1 base, and 3 bases had no gene match. The CDR3 region has the DNA TGCGCCAGCAGCCAAGTTTGGACAGGGGGCAATGAGCAGTTCTTC. The encoded protein is CASSQVWTGGNEQFF.

Comments on this clonotype: A much bigger clone sits one base away, suggesting this may be a read error. V is TRBV10-3 and J is TRBJ2-1, with D possibly TRBD2 on 7 matching bases. The CDR3 has 14 residues. Germline CDR1 ENHRY, CDR2 SYGVKD. CDR3 protein: CATKGGISHNEQFF. The CDR3 coding sequence is TGTGCCACAAAGGGGGGGATCTCCCACAATGAGCAGTTCTTC.

CDR3 DNA sequence: TGTGCCAGTCGACAGCGGGGGAACACTGAAGCTTTCTTT. Protein: CASRQRGNTEAFF. V is TRBV19 and J is TRBJ1-1; D is possibly TRBD1 (5 bases). Germline V CDR1 and CDR2: LNHDA, SQIVND (reference sequence). This CDR3 is built from 13 residues. Trimming took 8 bases from V and 1 from J, leaving 11 bases between them. Filled out from reference TRBV19 and TRBJ1-1, the complete variable domain reads DGGITQSPKYLFRKEGQNVTLSCEQNLNHDAMYWYRQDPGQGLRLIYYSQIVNDFQKGDIAEGYSVSREKKESFPLTVTSAQKNPTAFYLCASRQRGNTEAFFGQGTRLTVV.

The V and J genes are TRBV12-3 or TRBV12-4 and TRBJ2-1; D is tentatively TRBD1 or TRBD2 (5 bases each). V lost 2 bases and J lost 12, with 11 bases in between. The length of the CDR3 is 12 residues. CDR3 nucleotides: TGTGCCAGCAGTTTAACAGGACTCGGGCAGTTCTTC. Translation: CASSLTGLGQFF.

This clonotype was counted between two and nine times. J is TRBJ1-5 and V is TRBV29-1, with a weak D call TRBD1 (5 bases). Germline V lookup: CDR1 SQVTM, CDR2 ANQGSEA. Trimming removed 2 bases from V and 6 bases from J, with 11 bases in between. The CDR3 is 13 amino acids. For the CDR3, the DNA is TGCAGCGTTGAATGGGGGGGGGGTCAGCCCCAGCATTTT. Translating it yields CSVEWGGGQPQHF.

This clonotype was counted only a few times. The chain uses TRBV5-1 and TRBJ2-1; 11 bases match TRBD1. Germline CDR1 and CDR2: SGHRS and YFSETQ. The CDR3 extends over 16 amino acids. The V gene end was trimmed by 4 bases and the J gene end by 6 bases; junction bases not matched to a gene: 9. The CDR3 loop reads CASSPQGQGVGNEQFF. DNA of the CDR3: TGCGCCAGCAGCCCTCAGGGACAGGGGGTTGGCAATGAGCAGTTCTTC. Using reference TRBV5-1 and TRBJ2-1 for the parts outside the CDR3, the full variable domain is KAGVTQTPRYLIKTRGQQVTLSCSPISGHRSVSWYQQTPGQGLQFLFEYFSETQRNKGNFPGRFSGRQFSNSRSEMNVSTLELGDSALYLCASSPQGQGVGNEQFFGPGTRLTVL.

This clonotype was recorded many times. The genes are TRBV9 and TRBJ2-1; the D is unclear. Germline assignment: CDR1 SGDLS and CDR2 YYNGEE. This CDR3 has 13 amino acids. The V and J ends lost 7 bases and 2 bases respectively, with 10 bases between them. This chain's CDR3 is CASAPGPYNEQFF. In DNA form, the CDR3 reads TGTGCCAGCGCCCCCGGCCCCTACAATGAGCAGTTCTTC.

This clonotype was detected ten times or more. CDR3 DNA: TGTGCCAGCAGCCCCCTGACCGGGACACCGTCTAGCACAGATACGCAGTATTTT. This sequence encodes CASSPLTGTPSSTDTQYF. The V and J genes are TRBV13 and TRBJ2-3, with a weak D call TRBD1 (6 bases). The CDR3 covers 18 residues. The germline CDR1 and CDR2 sequences are PRHDT and FYEKMQ (reference sequence). Trimming stripped 5 bases from V and 0 bases from J, with 21 bases between.

V usage is TRBV4-1 and J usage is TRBJ1-1, with 11 bases aligning to TRBD1. With 2 bases clipped from V and 2 bases from J, the junction kept 7 bases outside the gene matches. CDR3 length equals 17 residues. The V gene's germline CDR1 is MGHRA and CDR2 YSYEKL. The CDR3 bases are TGCGCCAGCAGCCAAACCCGGACAGGGGGCTTAAACACTGAAGCTTTCTTT. Translating gives CASSQTRTGGLNTEAFF.

In its sample, this clonotype was seen many times. This chain uses TRBV3-1 with TRBJ2-5, with D perhaps assigned TRBD1 or TRBD2 (5 bases each). This CDR3 has 13 residues. Trimming took off 5 bases at V and 2 bases at J, with 9 bases between the two ends. Germline V gene data show CDR1 as LGHDT and CDR2 as YNNKEL (reference sequence). The chain's CDR3 is CASSEGRQETQYF. DNA for the CDR3: TGTGCCAGCAGCGAGGGACGGCAAGAGACCCAGTACTTC.

The chain uses TRBV20-1 and TRBJ2-5, with D possibly being TRBD1 or TRBD2 (5 bases each). V was pared by 5 bases and J by 7 bases, with 23 bases between. Per germline, CDR1 DFQATT and CDR2 SNEGSKA (reference sequence). The CDR3 spans 15 residues. CDR3 coding DNA: TGCAGTGCTCAGACCGGGGACCTTTATGGGGGGACCCAGTACTTC. It codes for CSAQTGDLYGGTQYF.

This clonotype was found a few times. This chain links TRBV6-5 with TRBJ1-2; 9 bases agree with TRBD1. This CDR3 spans 14 amino acids. Germline trimming cut 4 bases from V and 6 bases from J; bases unmatched to any gene: 6. Germline assignment: CDR1 MNHEY and CDR2 SVGAGI. CDR3 amino acids: CASSSTGTGNGYTF. CDR3 nucleotide sequence: TGTGCCAGCAGTTCCACCGGGACAGGGAATGGCTACACCTTC.

This clonotype has at least ten counts. The chain carries TRBV30 and TRBJ2-7; 13 bases line up with TRBD2. V gave up 1 base and J gave up 7 bases; unmatched junction bases: 10. The CDR3 extends over 16 amino acids. Per germline, CDR1 GTSNPN and CDR2 SVGIG (reference sequence). CDR3 nucleotide sequence: TGTGCCTGGAGTGCTACGGGACTAGCGGGGTTGGAGGAGCAGTACTTC. Translating it yields CAWSATGLAGLEEQYF.